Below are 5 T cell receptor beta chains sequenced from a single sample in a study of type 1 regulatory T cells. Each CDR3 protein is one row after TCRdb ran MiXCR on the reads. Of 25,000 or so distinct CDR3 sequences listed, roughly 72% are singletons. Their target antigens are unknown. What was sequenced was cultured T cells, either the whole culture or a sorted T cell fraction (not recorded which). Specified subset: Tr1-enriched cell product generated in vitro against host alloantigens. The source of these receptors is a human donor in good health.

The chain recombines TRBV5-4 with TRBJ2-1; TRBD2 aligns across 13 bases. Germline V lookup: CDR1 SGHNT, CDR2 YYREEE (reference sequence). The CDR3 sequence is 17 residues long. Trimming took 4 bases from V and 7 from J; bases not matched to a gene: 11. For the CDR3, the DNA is TGTGCCAGCAGCACCGAACTAGCGGGGGGGCCGGGGAATGAGCAGTTCTTC. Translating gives CASSTELAGGPGNEQFF.

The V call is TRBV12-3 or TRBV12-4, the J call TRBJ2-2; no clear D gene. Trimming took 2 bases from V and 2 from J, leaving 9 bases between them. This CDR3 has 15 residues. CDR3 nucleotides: TGTGCCAGCAGTTTAAGAAGGGCAAACACCGGGGAGCTGTTTTTT. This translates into CASSLRRANTGELFF.

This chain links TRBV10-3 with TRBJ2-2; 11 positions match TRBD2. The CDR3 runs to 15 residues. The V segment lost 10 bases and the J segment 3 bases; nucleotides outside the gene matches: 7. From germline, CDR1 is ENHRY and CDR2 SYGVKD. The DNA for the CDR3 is TGTGCCACCCTGGGACTAGCGGCCGACACCGGGGAGCTGTTTTTT. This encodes CATLGLAADTGELFF.

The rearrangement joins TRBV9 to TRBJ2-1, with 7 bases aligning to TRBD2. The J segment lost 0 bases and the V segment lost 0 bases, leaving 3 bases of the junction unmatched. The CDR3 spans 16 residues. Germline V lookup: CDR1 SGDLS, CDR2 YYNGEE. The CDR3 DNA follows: TGTGCCAGCAGCGTAGCGGGGGGAAACTCCTACAATGAGCAGTTCTTC. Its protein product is CASSVAGGNSYNEQFF.

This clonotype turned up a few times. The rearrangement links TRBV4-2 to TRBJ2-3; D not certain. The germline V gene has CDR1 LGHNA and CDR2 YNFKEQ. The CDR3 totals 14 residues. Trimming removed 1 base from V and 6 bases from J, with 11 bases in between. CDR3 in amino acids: CASSQGTNADTQYF. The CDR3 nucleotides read TGTGCCAGCAGCCAAGGTACGAACGCTGATACGCAGTATTTT.